A single sample is the source of the 3 T cell receptor beta chains below, sequenced in a study of tissue T cells after allogeneic stem cell transplantation. Only in-frame clones appear in the TCRdb table, and some are missing; sequencing was by immunoSEQ multiplex PCR. There are about 8,700 clones in the sample; less than 55% occur only once, and 1.3% to 1.5% lies in the top ten. Time point specified: mouse harvest day 7 after allogeneic transplant. Each mouse received 10^7 T-cell-depleted marrow cells plus 10^6 splenic CD5+ T cells by tail vein. The specimen sequenced was skin. These receptor sequences come from a female BALB/c mouse given C57BL/6 T cells with graft-versus-host disease after an allogeneic hematopoietic cell transplant.

As to this clone: All gene names here are mouse names. The sequence runs out 1 residue before the end of the CDR3; the remainder is reconstructed from the germline J gene. The chain uses TRBV16 and TRBJ1-1; TRBD1 might be the D (5 bases). The germline V gene has CDR1 SGHSA and CDR2 FRNQAP. The V gene lost 4 bases and the J gene lost 3 bases, with 12 bases spanning the gap. This CDR3 contains 14 residues. The CDR3 bases that were read are TGTGCAAGCAGCTCCCAGGGTGGGGACACAGAAGTCTTC. This gives the protein CASSSQGGDTEVF. In full, the CDR3 is CASSSQGGDTEVFF.

This clone appeared a few times. Gene names denote mouse genes. The read ends 1 residue before the CDR3 terminus; that terminus is restored from the germline J gene. The chain recombines TRBV26 with TRBJ1-3, with unresolved D. V was trimmed by 4 bases and J by 2 bases, leaving 3 bases between them. Germline V gene lookup returns CDR1 KGHPV and CDR2 FQNQEV (reference sequence). There are 12 residues in the CDR3. Here the CDR3 reads CASSRAGNTLYF. The sequenced part of the CDR3 DNA is TGTGCCAGCAGTCGTGCTGGAAATACGCTCTAT.

To note about this clone: Any gene name here is a mouse gene name. The read halts 1 residue ahead of the CDR3 end, with the missing end drawn from the germline J gene. The chain links TRBV26 to TRBJ1-4; TRBD1 agrees at 10 bases. Germline-derived CDR1 and CDR2 are KGHPV and FQNQEV (reference sequence). V shed 4 bases and J 7 bases; nucleotides not matched to a gene: 3. The CDR3 is 14 amino acids. The CDR3 loop reads CASSPGQGTERLFF. CDR3 DNA (partial): TGTGCCAGCAGTCCGGGACAGGGGACCGAAAGATTATTT.